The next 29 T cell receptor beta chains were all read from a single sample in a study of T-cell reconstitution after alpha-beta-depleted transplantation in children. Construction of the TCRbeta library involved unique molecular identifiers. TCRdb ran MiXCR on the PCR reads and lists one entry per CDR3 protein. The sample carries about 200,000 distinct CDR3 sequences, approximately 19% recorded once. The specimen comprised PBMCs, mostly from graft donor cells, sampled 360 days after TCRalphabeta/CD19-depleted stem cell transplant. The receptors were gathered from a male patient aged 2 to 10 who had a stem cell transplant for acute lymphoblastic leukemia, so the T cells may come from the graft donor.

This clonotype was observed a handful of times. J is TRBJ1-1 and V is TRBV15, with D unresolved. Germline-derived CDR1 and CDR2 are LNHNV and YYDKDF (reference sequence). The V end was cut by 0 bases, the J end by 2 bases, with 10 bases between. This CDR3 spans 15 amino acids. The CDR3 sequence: CATSRDGGRNTEAFF. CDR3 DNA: TGTGCCACCAGCAGAGATGGAGGGAGAAACACTGAAGCTTTCTTT.

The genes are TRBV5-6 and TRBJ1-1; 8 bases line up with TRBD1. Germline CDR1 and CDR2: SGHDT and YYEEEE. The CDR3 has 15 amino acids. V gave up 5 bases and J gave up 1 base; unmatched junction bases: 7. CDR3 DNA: TGTGCCAGCAGTGTAAGGGGACAGGAGAACACTGAAGCTTTCTTT. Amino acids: CASSVRGQENTEAFF.

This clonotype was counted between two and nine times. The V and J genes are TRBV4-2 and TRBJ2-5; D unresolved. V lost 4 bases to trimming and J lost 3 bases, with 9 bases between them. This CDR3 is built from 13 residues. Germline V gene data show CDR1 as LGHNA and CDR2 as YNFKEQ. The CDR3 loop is CASSPTLKETQYF. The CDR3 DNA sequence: TGTGCCAGCAGCCCGACTTTGAAAGAGACCCAGTACTTC.

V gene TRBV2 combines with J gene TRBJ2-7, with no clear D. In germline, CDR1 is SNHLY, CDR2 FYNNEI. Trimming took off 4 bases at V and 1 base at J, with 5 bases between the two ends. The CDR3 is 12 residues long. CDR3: CASSGVSYEQYF. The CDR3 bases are TGTGCCAGCAGTGGTGTATCCTACGAGCAGTACTTC.

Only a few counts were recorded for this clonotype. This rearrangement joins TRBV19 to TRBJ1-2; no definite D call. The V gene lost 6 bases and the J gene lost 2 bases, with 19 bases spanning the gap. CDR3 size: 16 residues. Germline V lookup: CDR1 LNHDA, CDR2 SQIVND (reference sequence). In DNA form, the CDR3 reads TGTGCCAGTAGGACCTCCCGGGCCAGCGTCAACTATGGCTACACCTTC. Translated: CASRTSRASVNYGYTF.

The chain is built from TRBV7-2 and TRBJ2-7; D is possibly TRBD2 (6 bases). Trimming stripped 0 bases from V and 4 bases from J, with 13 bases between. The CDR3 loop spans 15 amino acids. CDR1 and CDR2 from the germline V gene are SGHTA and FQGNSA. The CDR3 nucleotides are TGTGCCAGCAGCTTAGCCCGGGGGTTACGGTACGAGCAGTACTTC. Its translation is CASSLARGLRYEQYF.

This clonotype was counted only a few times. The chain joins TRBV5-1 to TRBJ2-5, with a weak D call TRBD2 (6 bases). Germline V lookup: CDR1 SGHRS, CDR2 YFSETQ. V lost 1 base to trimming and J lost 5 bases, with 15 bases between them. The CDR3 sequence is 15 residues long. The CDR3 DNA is TGCGCCAGCAGCTTGACCGGGACGGAGGGGGAGACCCAGTACTTC. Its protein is CASSLTGTEGETQYF.

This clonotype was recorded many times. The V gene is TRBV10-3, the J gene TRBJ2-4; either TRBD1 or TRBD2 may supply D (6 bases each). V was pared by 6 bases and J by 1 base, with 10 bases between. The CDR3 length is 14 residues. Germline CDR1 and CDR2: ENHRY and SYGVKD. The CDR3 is CAISVGGAKNIQYF. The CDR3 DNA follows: TGTGCCATCAGCGTAGGGGGGGCCAAAAACATTCAGTACTTC.

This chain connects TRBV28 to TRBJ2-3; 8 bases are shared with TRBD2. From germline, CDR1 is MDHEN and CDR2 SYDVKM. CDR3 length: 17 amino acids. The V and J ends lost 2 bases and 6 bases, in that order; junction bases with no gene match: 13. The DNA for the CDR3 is TGTGCCAGCAGTTTAAGTTTTGGCGGGAGGTGGTATGATACGCAGTATTTT. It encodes CASSLSFGGRWYDTQYF.

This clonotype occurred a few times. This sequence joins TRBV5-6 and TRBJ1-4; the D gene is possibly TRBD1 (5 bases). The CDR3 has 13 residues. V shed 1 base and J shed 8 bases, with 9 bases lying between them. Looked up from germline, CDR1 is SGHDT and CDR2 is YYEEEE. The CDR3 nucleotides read TGTGCCAGCAGCTTGAGAGGGACCGAAAAACTGTTTTTT. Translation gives CASSLRGTEKLFF.

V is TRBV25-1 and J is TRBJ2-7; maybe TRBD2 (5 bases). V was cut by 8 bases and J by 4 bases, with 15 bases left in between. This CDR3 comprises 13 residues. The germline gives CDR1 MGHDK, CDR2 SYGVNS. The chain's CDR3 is CASVPAGGYEQYF. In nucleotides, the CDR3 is TGTGCCAGCGTCCCCGCGGGCGGGTACGAGCAGTACTTC.

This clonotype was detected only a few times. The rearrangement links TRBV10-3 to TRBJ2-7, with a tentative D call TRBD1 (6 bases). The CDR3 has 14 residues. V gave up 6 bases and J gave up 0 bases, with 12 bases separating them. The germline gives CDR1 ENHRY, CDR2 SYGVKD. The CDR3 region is CAISNRESSYEQYF. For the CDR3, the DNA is TGTGCCATCAGCAACAGGGAGAGCTCCTACGAGCAGTACTTC.

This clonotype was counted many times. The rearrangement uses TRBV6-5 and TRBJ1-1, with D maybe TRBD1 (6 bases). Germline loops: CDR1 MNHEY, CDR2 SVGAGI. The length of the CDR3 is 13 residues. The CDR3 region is CGAGGQLDTEAFF. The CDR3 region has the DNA TGTGGGGCCGGGGGGCAACTCGACACTGAAGCTTTCTTT.

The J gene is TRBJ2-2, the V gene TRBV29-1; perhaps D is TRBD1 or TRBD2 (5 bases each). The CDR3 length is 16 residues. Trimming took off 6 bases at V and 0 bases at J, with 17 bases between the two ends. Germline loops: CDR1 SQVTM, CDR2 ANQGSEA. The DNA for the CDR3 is TGCAGCGTCTTCGAGTGGTGGGGGTCGAACACCGGGGAGCTGTTTTTT. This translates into CSVFEWWGSNTGELFF.

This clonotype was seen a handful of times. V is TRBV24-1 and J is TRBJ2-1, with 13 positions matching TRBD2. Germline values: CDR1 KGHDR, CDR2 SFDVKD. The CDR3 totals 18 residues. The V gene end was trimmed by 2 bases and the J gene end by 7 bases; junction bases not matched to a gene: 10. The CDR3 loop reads CATSDSFSGTSGVNEQFF. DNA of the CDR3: TGTGCCACCAGTGATTCGTTCTCTGGGACTAGCGGGGTAAATGAGCAGTTCTTC.

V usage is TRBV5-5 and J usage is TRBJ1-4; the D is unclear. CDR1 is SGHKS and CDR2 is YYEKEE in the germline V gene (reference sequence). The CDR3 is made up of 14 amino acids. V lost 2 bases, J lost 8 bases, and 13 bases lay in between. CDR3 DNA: TGTGCCAGCAGCTTACCCGAGAGGTTAGAAAAACTGTTTTTT. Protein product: CASSLPERLEKLFF.

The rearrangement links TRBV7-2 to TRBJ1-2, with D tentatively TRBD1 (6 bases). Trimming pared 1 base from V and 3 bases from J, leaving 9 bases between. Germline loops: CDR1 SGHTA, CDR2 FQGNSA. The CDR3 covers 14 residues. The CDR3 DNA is TGTGCCAGCAGCTTAGTGAACAGGGACTATGGCTACACCTTC. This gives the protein CASSLVNRDYGYTF.

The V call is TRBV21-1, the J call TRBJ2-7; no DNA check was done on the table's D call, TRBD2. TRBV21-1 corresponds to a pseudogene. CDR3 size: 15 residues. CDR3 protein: CASSKVGRLTYEQYF. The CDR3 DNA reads TGTGCCAGCAGCAAAGTGGGCAGACTAACCTACGAGCAGTACTTC.

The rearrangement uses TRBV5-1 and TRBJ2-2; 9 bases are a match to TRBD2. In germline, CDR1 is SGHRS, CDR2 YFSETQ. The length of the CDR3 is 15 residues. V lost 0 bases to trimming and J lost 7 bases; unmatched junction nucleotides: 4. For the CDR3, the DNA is TGCGCCAGCAGCTTGGTGGCTAGCGGGAACGGGGAGCTGTTTTTT. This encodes CASSLVASGNGELFF.

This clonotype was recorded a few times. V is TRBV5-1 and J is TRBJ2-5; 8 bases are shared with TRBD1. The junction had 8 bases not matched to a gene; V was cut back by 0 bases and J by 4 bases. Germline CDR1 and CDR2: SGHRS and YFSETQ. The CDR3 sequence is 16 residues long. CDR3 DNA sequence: TGCGCCAGCAGCTTGGATGTGACAGGGGTGGGAGAGACCCAGTACTTC. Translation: CASSLDVTGVGETQYF.

The CDR3 region has the DNA TGTGCCACCAGCAGAGTTGCCGGCACAGATACGCAGTATTTT. Translating it yields CATSRVAGTDTQYF. V gene TRBV15 combines with J gene TRBJ2-3; D gene uncertain. V was pared by 1 base and J by 1 base, with 6 bases between. The length of the CDR3 is 14 residues. CDR1 is LNHNV and CDR2 is YYDKDF in the germline V gene (reference sequence).

The CDR3 is CASSLEGGGEKLFF. CDR3 bases: TGCGCCAGCAGCTTGGAAGGGGGGGGCGAAAAACTGTTTTTT. The chain uses TRBV5-1 and TRBJ1-4; D is possibly TRBD1 (6 bases). The germline V gene has CDR1 SGHRS and CDR2 YFSETQ. Trimming cost V 0 bases and J 8 bases, with 11 bases left between them. This CDR3 has 14 amino acids.

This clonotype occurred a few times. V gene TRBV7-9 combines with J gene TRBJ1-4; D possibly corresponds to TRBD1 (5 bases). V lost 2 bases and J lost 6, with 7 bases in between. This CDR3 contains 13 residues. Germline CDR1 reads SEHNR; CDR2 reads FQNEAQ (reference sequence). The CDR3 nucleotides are TGTGCCAGCAGCTTACGCAGGGATGAAAAACTGTTTTTT. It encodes CASSLRRDEKLFF. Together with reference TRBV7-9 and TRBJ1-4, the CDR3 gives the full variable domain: DTGVSQNPRHKITKRGQNVTFRCDPISEHNRLYWYRQTLGQGPEFLTYFQNEAQLEKSRLLSDRFSAERPKGSFSTLEIQRTEQGDSAMYLCASSLRRDEKLFFGSGTQLSVL.

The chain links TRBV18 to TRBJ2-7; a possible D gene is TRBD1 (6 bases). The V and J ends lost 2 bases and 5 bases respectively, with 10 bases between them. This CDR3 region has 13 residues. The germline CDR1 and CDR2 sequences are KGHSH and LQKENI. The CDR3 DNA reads TGTGCCAGCTCACCAAACTACAGGGACGAGCAGTACTTC. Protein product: CASSPNYRDEQYF.

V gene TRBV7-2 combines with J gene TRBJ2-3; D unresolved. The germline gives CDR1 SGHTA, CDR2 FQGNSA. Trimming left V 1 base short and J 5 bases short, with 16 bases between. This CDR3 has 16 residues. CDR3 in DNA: TGTGCCAGCAGCTTAGAATTTGGGCGTGCGAGAGATACGCAGTATTTT. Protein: CASSLEFGRARDTQYF.

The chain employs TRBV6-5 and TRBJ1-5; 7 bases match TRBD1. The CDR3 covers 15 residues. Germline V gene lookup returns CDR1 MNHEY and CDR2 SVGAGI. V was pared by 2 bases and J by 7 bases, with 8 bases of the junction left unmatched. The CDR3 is CASSYVQGPGQPQHF. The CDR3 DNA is TGTGCCAGCAGTTACGTACAGGGGCCGGGACAGCCCCAGCATTTT.

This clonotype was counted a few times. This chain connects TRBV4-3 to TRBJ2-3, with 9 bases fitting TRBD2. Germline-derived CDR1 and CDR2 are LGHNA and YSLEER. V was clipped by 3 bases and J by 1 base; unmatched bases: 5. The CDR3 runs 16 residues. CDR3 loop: CASSQRLAGGTDTQYF. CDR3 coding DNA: TGCGCCAGCAGCCAGAGGTTAGCGGGGGGCACAGATACGCAGTATTTT.

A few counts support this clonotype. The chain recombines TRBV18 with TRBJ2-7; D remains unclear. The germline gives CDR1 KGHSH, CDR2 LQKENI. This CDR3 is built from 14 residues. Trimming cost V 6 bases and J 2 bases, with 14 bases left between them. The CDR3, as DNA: TGTGCCAGCTCCCCCCAGGACGGAGCCTACGAGCAGTACTTC. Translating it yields CASSPQDGAYEQYF. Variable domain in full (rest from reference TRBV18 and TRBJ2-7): NAGVMQNPRHLVRRRGQEARLRCSPMKGHSHVYWYRQLPEEGLKFMVYLQKENIIDESGMPKERFSAEFPKEGPSILRIQQVVRGDSAAYFCASSPQDGAYEQYFGPGTRLTVT.

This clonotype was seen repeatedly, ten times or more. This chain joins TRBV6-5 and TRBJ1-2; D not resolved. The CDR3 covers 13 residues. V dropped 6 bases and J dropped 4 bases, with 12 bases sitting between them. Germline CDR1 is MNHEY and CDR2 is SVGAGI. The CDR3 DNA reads TGTGCCAGCAGAAGGACCTACTCCTATGGCTACACCTTC. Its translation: CASRRTYSYGYTF.